Below, 27 T cell receptor beta chains from the same sample are listed, as sequenced in a study of blood T cell repertoires in COVID-19 (dated by TCRdb to 2020 to 2021). Libraries were constructed by the immunoSEQ multiplex PCR assay. The source is immuneACCESS, and TCRdb retained only in-frame sequences with V and J called. Part of the clones is not carried over; for the studies checked, unresolved V genes explain less than half of this, and the remainder is unexplained. A total of hundreds of thousands of clones appear in this sample, less than 85% of them only once. The leading ten clones occupy around 1.8% of the sample. The specimen sequenced was PBMCs or T cells enriched from blood (not recorded which). The source of these receptors is a woman in her 30s who had been exposed to COVID-19.

The chain joins TRBV5-6 to TRBJ1-4; no clear D gene. Germline values: CDR1 SGHDT, CDR2 YYEEEE. V was clipped by 4 bases and J by 7 bases, with 11 bases between them. The CDR3 extends over 13 amino acids. In nucleotides, the CDR3 is TGTGCCAGCAGCCCGGCTCGGGTTGAAAAACTGTTTTTT. It is translated as CASSPARVEKLFF.

This chain connects TRBV5-4 to TRBJ2-5; 11 nucleotides agree with TRBD2. This CDR3 comprises 18 residues. The V gene's germline CDR1 is SGHNT and CDR2 YYREEE (reference sequence). Trimming at V came to 2 bases and at J to 4 bases, leaving 13 bases not matched to a gene. The CDR3 bases are TGTGCCAGCAGCTTAGGGGGAGGGCTAGCGGGGGGCCCAGAGACCCAGTACTTC. Its protein product is CASSLGGGLAGGPETQYF.

The gene calls are TRBV5-1 and TRBJ2-7, with TRBD1 identical over 7 bases. The germline gives CDR1 SGHRS, CDR2 YFSETQ. Trimming removed 4 bases from V and 6 bases from J; junction bases left unmatched: 10. The CDR3 has 14 residues. For the CDR3, the DNA is TGCGCCAGCAGCCCAGGAGACAGGGACACCGAGCAGTACTTC. Encoded protein: CASSPGDRDTEQYF. The full variable domain, rest sourced from reference TRBV5-1 and TRBJ2-7, is KAGVTQTPRYLIKTRGQQVTLSCSPISGHRSVSWYQQTPGQGLQFLFEYFSETQRNKGNFPGRFSGRQFSNSRSEMNVSTLELGDSALYLCASSPGDRDTEQYFGPGTRLTVT.

V and J are TRBV30 and TRBJ1-1; TRBD1 aligns across 10 bases. The germline V gene encodes CDR1 GTSNPN and CDR2 SVGIG (reference sequence). This CDR3 contains 13 residues. V lost 5 bases and J lost 0; bases outside the gene matches: 0. The CDR3 bases are TGTGCCTGGGGGACAGGGGTGAACACTGAAGCTTTCTTT. It specifies CAWGTGVNTEAFF.

The V gene is TRBV19, the J gene TRBJ2-5; 7 positions match TRBD2. Germline V gives CDR1 LNHDA, CDR2 SQIVND (reference sequence). The trim removed 6 bases at V and 5 bases at J, leaving 12 bases unmatched. This CDR3 is built from 15 residues. This CDR3 is CASRSPGGKRETQYF. For the CDR3, the DNA is TGTGCCAGTAGGTCCCCGGGGGGTAAGCGGGAGACCCAGTACTTC.

The gene calls are TRBV20-1 and TRBJ2-1; 11 positions agree with TRBD2. The germline V gene encodes CDR1 DFQATT and CDR2 SNEGSKA (reference sequence). CDR3 length equals 11 residues. With 5 bases clipped from V and 16 bases from J, the junction kept 7 bases outside the gene matches. Here the CDR3 DNA reads TGCAGTGCTGATTCTAGCGGGAGGCCATTCTTC. Translated: CSADSSGRPFF.

The rearrangement joins TRBV3-1 (or the pseudogene TRBV3-2) to TRBJ2-7; 7 bases are a match to TRBD2. V dropped 2 bases and J dropped 1; count of bases not matched to a gene: 2. From germline, CDR1 is LGHDT and CDR2 YNNKEL (reference sequence). The CDR3 runs 14 residues. This CDR3 is CASSQSGVSYEQYF. For the CDR3, the DNA is TGTGCCAGCAGCCAAAGCGGGGTTTCCTACGAGCAGTACTTC.

V is TRBV5-1 and J is TRBJ2-5; 9 bases align to TRBD1. J gave up 1 base and V 2 bases, and 6 bases lay outside the gene matches. Germline CDR1 and CDR2: SGHRS and YFSETQ. This CDR3 comprises 16 residues. The CDR3 DNA follows: TGCGCCAGCAGCTTACCGGGACAGGGAGGCCAAGAGACCCAGTACTTC. Translating it yields CASSLPGQGGQETQYF.

The chain links TRBV9 to TRBJ1-1; D might be TRBD1 (6 bases). In germline, CDR1 is SGDLS, CDR2 YYNGEE. This CDR3 comprises 15 residues. V was pared by 4 bases and J by 0 bases, with 13 bases between. CDR3 in DNA: TGTGCCAGCAGCCATGGGACATACATGAACACTGAAGCTTTCTTT. Its protein is CASSHGTYMNTEAFF. The entire variable domain, with the rest obtained from reference TRBV9 and TRBJ1-1, is as follows: DSGVTQTPKHLITATGQRVTLRCSPRSGDLSVYWYQQSLDQGLQFLIQYYNGEERAKGNILERFSAQQFPDLHSELNLSSLELGDSALYFCASSHGTYMNTEAFFGQGTRLTVV.

The genes are TRBV7-2 and TRBJ2-7, with TRBD2 matching over 7 bases. The V segment lost 1 base and the J segment 2 bases; nucleotides outside the gene matches: 5. The CDR3 length is 15 residues. CDR1 is SGHTA, CDR2 FQGNSA, per germline. CDR3 amino acids: CASSLDGTTPYEQYF. The CDR3 DNA reads as TGTGCCAGCAGCTTAGATGGGACTACTCCCTACGAGCAGTACTTC.

J is TRBJ2-3 and V is TRBV10-3; D is possibly TRBD2 (6 bases). Germline V gene data show CDR1 as ENHRY and CDR2 as SYGVKD. The CDR3 has 12 residues. Trimming shortened V by 6 bases and J by 10 bases, and 14 bases separated the two germline ends. The DNA for the CDR3 is TGTGCCATCAGGGGATTGGAGGGAGCGCAGTATTTT. Amino acid sequence: CAIRGLEGAQYF.

This chain joins TRBV27 and TRBJ1-6; TRBD1 aligns across 7 bases. This CDR3 is 15 amino acids long. Germline V gene lookup returns CDR1 MNHEY and CDR2 SMNVEV (reference sequence). V was clipped by 2 bases and J by 7 bases; unmatched bases: 5. CDR3 in amino acids: CASSLGPGGNSPLHF. CDR3 nucleotide sequence: TGTGCCAGCAGTTTAGGGCCAGGGGGGAATTCACCCCTCCACTTT.

The chain has TRBV5-1 and TRBJ1-2; weak D call: TRBD1 (5 bases). Trimming stripped 2 bases from V and 6 bases from J, with 11 bases between. This CDR3 has 13 residues. The germline V gene encodes CDR1 SGHRS and CDR2 YFSETQ. The CDR3 sequence is CASSFQGSDGYTF. DNA for the CDR3: TGCGCCAGCAGCTTCCAGGGTTCAGATGGCTACACCTTC.

The J gene is TRBJ1-3, the V gene TRBV5-1; D not certain. CDR1 is SGHRS and CDR2 is YFSETQ in the germline V gene. Between the trimmed V and J ends, which lost 0 bases and 7 bases, there was a span of 20 bases. This CDR3 has 17 residues. CDR3 loop: CASSLEDGGRRGNTIYF. DNA of the CDR3: TGCGCCAGCAGCTTGGAGGATGGAGGGAGACGCGGGAACACCATATATTTT.

V and J are TRBV29-1 and TRBJ2-7; possibly TRBD1 for D (9 bases). The V gene's germline CDR1 is SQVTM and CDR2 ANQGSEA. Trimming stripped 6 bases from V and 5 bases from J, with 29 bases between. The CDR3 spans 17 residues. CDR3 protein: CSVLTFGGDRVMDEQYF. In DNA form, the CDR3 reads TGCAGCGTGCTTACTTTCGGGGGGGACAGGGTTATGGACGAGCAGTACTTC.

The V and J genes are TRBV5-4 and TRBJ1-6; D remains ambiguous. Trimming removed 0 bases from V and 4 bases from J, with 11 bases in between. The CDR3 contains 16 residues. Germline V gene lookup returns CDR1 SGHNT and CDR2 YYREEE (reference sequence). CDR3 nucleotides: TGTGCCAGCAGCTTGGCGGAGGATATTTATAATTCACCCCTCCACTTT. It translates to CASSLAEDIYNSPLHF.

The V gene is TRBV29-1, the J gene TRBJ1-3, with TRBD1 as a possible D gene (6 bases). This CDR3 comprises 13 residues. V shed 7 bases and J shed 3 bases, with 13 bases lying between them. Germline CDR1 is SQVTM and CDR2 is ANQGSEA. The CDR3 sequence is CSASQGLGNTIYF. The CDR3, as DNA: TGCAGCGCCTCGCAGGGGCTTGGAAACACCATATATTTT. Looking up the rest from reference TRBV29-1 and TRBJ1-3 gives the full variable domain: SAVISQKPSRDICQRGTSLTIQCQVDSQVTMMFWYRQQPGQSLTLIATANQGSEATYESGFVIDKFPISRPNLTFSTLTVSNMSPEDSSIYLCSASQGLGNTIYFGEGSWLTVV.

The chain uses TRBV27 and TRBJ1-6, with 7 bases that match TRBD1. The junction had 7 bases not matched to a gene; V was cut back by 5 bases and J by 3 bases. This CDR3 comprises 16 residues. Germline V gene lookup returns CDR1 MNHEY and CDR2 SMNVEV (reference sequence). The CDR3 sequence is CASSRQGLVYNSPLHF. The CDR3 region has the DNA TGTGCCAGCAGTCGACAGGGCCTAGTCTATAATTCACCCCTCCACTTT.

J is TRBJ2-7 and V is TRBV5-1; 8 nucleotides agree with TRBD1. The trim removed 2 bases at V and 3 bases at J, leaving 7 bases unmatched. The CDR3 has 15 amino acids. Germline V lookup: CDR1 SGHRS, CDR2 YFSETQ. CDR3 amino acids: CASSFGQGVGYEQYF. CDR3 sequence (DNA): TGCGCCAGCAGCTTCGGACAGGGAGTAGGCTACGAGCAGTACTTC. Complete variable domain (other parts from reference TRBV5-1 and TRBJ2-7): KAGVTQTPRYLIKTRGQQVTLSCSPISGHRSVSWYQQTPGQGLQFLFEYFSETQRNKGNFPGRFSGRQFSNSRSEMNVSTLELGDSALYLCASSFGQGVGYEQYFGPGTRLTVT.

This clone was counted once. This chain connects TRBV7-9 to TRBJ1-4; 10 nucleotides line up with TRBD1. This CDR3 is built from 18 residues. Germline-derived CDR1 and CDR2 are SEHNR and FQNEAQ (reference sequence). J gave up 10 bases and V 5 bases, and 19 bases lay outside the gene matches. The chain's CDR3 is CASSPGTGAAYLWGKLFF. The CDR3 DNA reads TGTGCCAGCAGCCCCGGGACAGGGGCGGCATACCTCTGGGGAAAACTGTTTTTT.

The genes are TRBV28 and TRBJ2-1; 8 bases match TRBD2. Unmatched junction bases numbered 3, after V lost 1 base and J lost 7 bases. Looked up from germline, CDR1 is MDHEN and CDR2 is SYDVKM. The CDR3 contains 14 residues. The CDR3 loop is CASSLYGGENEQFF. CDR3 in DNA: TGTGCCAGCAGTTTATACGGGGGGGAGAATGAGCAGTTCTTC.

V usage is TRBV7-9 and J usage is TRBJ2-7, with TRBD2 matching 8 bases. CDR1 and CDR2 from the germline V gene are SEHNR and FQNEAQ (reference sequence). CDR3 length: 16 residues. V gave up 0 bases and J gave up 5 bases; unmatched junction bases: 9. The CDR3 protein is CASSLAVQTSDHEQYF. The DNA of the CDR3 is TGTGCCAGCAGCTTAGCGGTTCAGACTAGCGACCACGAGCAGTACTTC.

The chain joins TRBV6-5 to TRBJ1-3; 9 positions match TRBD1. Germline loops: CDR1 MNHEY, CDR2 SVGAGI. The V and J ends lost 4 bases and 0 bases, in that order; junction bases with no gene match: 4. This CDR3 has 16 residues. CDR3 DNA: TGTGCCAGCAGTTGGACAGGGGACCCCTCTGGAAACACCATATATTTT. It yields the protein CASSWTGDPSGNTIYF.

The chain carries TRBV4-3 and TRBJ2-5, with D unclear. Germline V gene lookup returns CDR1 LGHNA and CDR2 YSLEER. The CDR3 is made up of 13 amino acids. V lost 3 bases, J lost 2 bases, and 7 bases lay in between. The CDR3 DNA is TGCGCCAGCAGCCATAATTCTCAAGAGACCCAGTACTTC. Its translation is CASSHNSQETQYF.

This clone was seen a single time. This rearrangement joins TRBV27 to TRBJ2-1; TRBD2 matches 11 bases. The CDR3 has 17 amino acids. V was pared by 1 base and J by 7 bases, with 9 bases of the junction left unmatched. Germline assignment: CDR1 MNHEY and CDR2 SMNVEV (reference sequence). The CDR3 DNA sequence: TGTGCCAGCAGTTTATATTTCCTAGCGGGAGGATTAAATGAGCAGTTCTTC. Amino acids: CASSLYFLAGGLNEQFF.

The chain is built from TRBV2 and TRBJ1-6; D ambiguous. The germline V and J ends were trimmed by 2 bases and 10 bases, with 12 bases remaining between them. Germline CDR1 and CDR2: SNHLY and FYNNEI. This CDR3 spans 14 amino acids. CDR3 nucleotides: TGTGCCAGCAGTGAACTTAACATTTTGTCACCCCTCCACTTT. Its translation: CASSELNILSPLHF.

The genes are TRBV7-9 and TRBJ2-7; the D gene is possibly TRBD2 (6 bases). Trimming pared 5 bases from V and 7 bases from J, leaving 18 bases between. The CDR3 loop spans 14 amino acids. Germline V lookup: CDR1 SEHNR, CDR2 FQNEAQ (reference sequence). The CDR3 sequence is CASSPGTALGEQYF. In DNA form, the CDR3 reads TGTGCCAGCAGCCCCGGGACTGCGCTGGGTGAGCAGTACTTC.